This T cell receptor beta chain came from a study of T cell responses to AZD1222 COVID-19 vaccine. Study-wide results and limits: Increased Spike-specific TCR breadth and depth were observed after two AZD1222 doses. Unmutated regions of variants are reportedly targeted by nearly half of spike-specific TCRs. Clonal diversity was possibly underestimated; the donors were predominantly white British and more often female.

Here immunoSEQ multiplex PCR was the method, and the copy in TCRdb shows in-frame clones only, minus some. This table holds some 130,000 clones, roughly 90% found once. Germline V lookup: CDR1 SNHLY, CDR2 FYNNEI. The CDR3 has 17 amino acids. Between the trimmed V and J ends, which lost 7 bases and 0 bases, there was a span of 19 bases. Second-dose timings of about 4 or about 12 weeks were pooled. With respect to this clone: Its antigen is unidentified.

The receptor comes from an adult who received the AZD1222 COVID-19 vaccine. The sample in question was peripheral blood, obtained 28 days after the second AZD1222 dose. The J gene is TRBJ1-5, the V gene TRBV2; tentatively, D is TRBD1 (6 bases). The CDR3 DNA sequence: TGTGCCAGCACTGGATTCGGGGGGGCACTTAGCAATCAGCCCCAGCATTTT. This codes for CASTGFGGALSNQPQHF.